The T cell receptor (beta chain) under discussion was sequenced for a study of shared clonotypes between healthy human individuals. Germline V CDR1 and CDR2: MDHEN, SYDVKM. V was pared by 6 bases and J by 2 bases, with 14 bases between. This CDR3 comprises 15 residues. TCRdb's copy holds only in-frame clones and misses some; the assay was immunoSEQ multiplex PCR. Among 2 million to 3 million clones listed, 90% to 95% were seen once. This clonotype originated in a man between 18 and 35 years old in good health. The specimen sequenced was naive CD4+ T cells sorted from blood. Subset specified: CD45RA+ positively selected. The chain couples TRBV28 to TRBJ1-3, with D possibly being TRBD1 (5 bases). The CDR3 DNA follows: TGTGCCAGCAGACCTTCCGGAGGGGCTGGAAACACCATATATTTT. This translates into CASRPSGGAGNTIYF.